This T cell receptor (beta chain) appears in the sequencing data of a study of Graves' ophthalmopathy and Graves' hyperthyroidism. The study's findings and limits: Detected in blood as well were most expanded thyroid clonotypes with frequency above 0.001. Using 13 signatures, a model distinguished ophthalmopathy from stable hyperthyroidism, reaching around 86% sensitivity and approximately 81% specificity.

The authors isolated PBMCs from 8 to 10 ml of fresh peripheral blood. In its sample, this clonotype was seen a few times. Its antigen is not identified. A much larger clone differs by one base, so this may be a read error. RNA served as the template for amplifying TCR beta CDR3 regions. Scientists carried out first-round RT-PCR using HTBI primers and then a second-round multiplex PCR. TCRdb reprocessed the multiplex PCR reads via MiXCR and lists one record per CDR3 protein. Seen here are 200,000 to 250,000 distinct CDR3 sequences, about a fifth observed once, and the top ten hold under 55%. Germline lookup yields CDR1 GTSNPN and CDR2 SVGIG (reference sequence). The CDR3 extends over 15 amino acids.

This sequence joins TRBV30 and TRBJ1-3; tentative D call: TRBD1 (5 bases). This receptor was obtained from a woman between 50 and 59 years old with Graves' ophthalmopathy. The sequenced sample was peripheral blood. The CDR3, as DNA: TGTGCCTGGAGTGTACAGCGGGACTCTGGATACACCATATATTTT. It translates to CAWSVQRDSGYTIYF.